This T cell receptor beta chain originates from a study of CXCR3-negative and CXCR3-positive naive CD8 T cells (dated by TCRdb to between 2017 and 2020). For context, the study as a whole: Some 130 million TRB reads were obtained in total, roughly 1.5 +/- 0.3 million reads per library. TRBV-TRBJ cluster analysis included naive subsets from several donors and memory cells from 3 donors. Data from around 11 donors, pooled across two independent experiments, went into the diversity and physicochemical repertoire analyses. Results and caveats for the whole study, not just this receptor: Both naive subsets had comparably high repertoire diversity, while memory CD8+ T cells had much lower repertoire diversity. Because surface CD5, which is linked to self-reactivity in mice, was comparable between the naive subsets, TCR interaction strength was also inferred from TRB CDR3 physicochemical properties. Naive CXCR3-negative and CXCR3-positive cells from the same donor showed similar TRBV-TRBJ usage, whereas memory cells showed distinct patterns. Compared with CXCR3-negative naive cells, CXCR3-positive naive cells had TRB CDR3s with higher hydrophobicity (lower Kidera factor 4), lower energy, and higher strength and volume indices. CXCR3 expression partially decreased after cryopreservation, so most assays used freshly isolated PBMCs.

CDR1 and CDR2 (MNHEY, SMNVEV) derive from the germline V gene (reference sequence). Counted from cysteine to phenylalanine, this CDR3 has 15 amino acids. Only the protein is available. Of note for this clonotype: Its antigen remains unidentified.

Each CD8+ T cell subset was flow-sorted in triplicate, with about 320,000 cells per subset placed directly into RLT lysis buffer. Naive CD8+ T cells were defined stringently as CD45RO-CCR7+CD27+CD95- to exclude memory contaminants. Peripheral blood mononuclear cells were isolated from buffy coats by standard density gradient centrifugation. Naive CXCR3-negative and CXCR3-positive CD8+ T cells were flow-sorted on a FACSAria III. An RNeasy Mini Kit was used to extract total RNA from the sorted cells. Sequencing was performed on a NextSeq 550. The Human TCR Profiling Kit (MiLaboratory) was used to make UMI-labeled 5' RACE TRB cDNA libraries. The full amount of extracted RNA was used for cDNA synthesis, and the full amount of resulting cDNA was used for PCR amplification. Libraries were prepared in parallel with an identical number of PCR cycles. For the original study's pipeline: MIGEC and MiXCR extracted about 48,000 +/- 9,800 unique UMI-labeled TRB cDNA molecules per library, requiring at least two reads per UMI. Each library averaged about 40,000 +/- 10,000 functional in-frame TRB CDR3 nucleotide clonotypes without stop codons. Diversity metrics, including normalized Shannon-Wiener and Chao1, were computed in VDJtools after downsampling to 5000 UMI-labeled TRB molecules per sample. VDJtools computed clonotype-size-weighted physicochemical properties of the central five CDR3 residues: interaction energy, strength, volume and Kidera factor 4. TCRdb reprocessed the reads and assigns one entry to each CDR3 protein sequence, leaving out DNA. These V and J calls originate from TCRdb's pipeline instead of the authors' own analysis. Per the sample table, the count is around 160,000 distinct CDR3 sequences. Clones ranked in the top ten supply about 0.3% of the sample.

The material sequenced was naive CXCR3+ CD8+ T cells from blood. The cell subset or site label of this sample denotes: CD45RO-CCR7+CD27+CD95- naive CD8+ T cells expressing CXCR3 (TNR3+). The chain uses TRBV27 and TRBJ1-2; there is no DNA to check the TCRdb D call of TRBD1. The TCR sequence derives from a human donor in good health. Some clones in this sample may be carry-over from other donors' samples. The CDR3 reads as follows: CASALHKGLLEGYTF.